Below are 4 T cell receptor beta chains sequenced from a single sample in a study of blood T cell repertoires in COVID-19. Profiling relied on immunoSEQ multiplex PCR, and the TCRdb table lists in-frame clones only, not all of them. Of 25,000 to 40,000 clones listed, 85% are singletons. Sequencing was performed on peripheral blood. The receptor set was obtained from an older woman with active COVID-19.

Only one count was recorded for this clone. This chain uses TRBV2 with TRBJ1-2, with D possibly TRBD1 on 6 matching bases. V was trimmed by 8 bases and J by 7 bases, leaving 26 bases between them. Germline V CDR1 and CDR2: SNHLY, FYNNEI. The CDR3 is 16 amino acids. CDR3 bases: TGTGCCAGCTCCGATCGAGTCGACAGGATTGAGATTGGCTACACCTTC. This translates into CASSDRVDRIEIGYTF.

The CDR3: CASSPGTSGAGEQYF. CDR3 DNA: TGTGCCAGCAGCCCGGGGACTAGCGGGGCAGGGGAGCAGTACTTC. This chain connects TRBV3-1 (or the pseudogene TRBV3-2) to TRBJ2-7; 13 positions match TRBD2. Germline V gives CDR1 LGHDT, CDR2 YNNKEL (reference sequence). The length of the CDR3 is 15 residues. The junction had 7 bases not matched to a gene; V was cut back by 4 bases and J by 7 bases.

This sequence joins TRBV10-2 and TRBJ2-3; 8 bases are a match to TRBD2. The CDR3 loop spans 17 amino acids. In germline, CDR1 is WSHSY, CDR2 SAAADI. Losses at the gene ends were 1 base for V and 1 base for J; bases not matched to a gene: 7. The CDR3 DNA reads as TGCGCCAGCAGTGAGTACTACAGCGGGAGAGGCACAGATACGCAGTATTTT. This encodes CASSEYYSGRGTDTQYF.

The rearrangement joins TRBV19 to TRBJ2-4, with 8 bases aligning to TRBD2. Trimming took 5 bases from V and 2 from J; bases not matched to a gene: 11. CDR1 and CDR2 from the germline V gene are LNHDA and SQIVND (reference sequence). This CDR3 comprises 17 residues. DNA of the CDR3: TGTGCCAGTAGTTTCGGCCTTAGCGGGAAATCCAAAAACATTCAGTACTTC. Its protein is CASSFGLSGKSKNIQYF. Looking up the rest from reference TRBV19 and TRBJ2-4 gives the full variable domain: DGGITQSPKYLFRKEGQNVTLSCEQNLNHDAMYWYRQDPGQGLRLIYYSQIVNDFQKGDIAEGYSVSREKKESFPLTVTSAQKNPTAFYLCASSFGLSGKSKNIQYFGAGTRLSVL.